This TCR beta chain was recorded in a study of tumor-infiltrating lymphocytes in oesophageal squamous cell carcinoma. The germline CDR1 and CDR2 sequences are MDHEN and SYDVKM. Trimming shortened V by 6 bases and J by 8 bases, and 19 bases separated the two germline ends. The CDR3 covers 15 residues. TCRdb re-analysed the PCR reads in MiXCR, keeping a single row per CDR3 protein. The sample has more than 15,000 distinct CDR3 sequences; less than 45% are singletons. This clonotype originated in a male donor with esophageal squamous cell carcinoma. The sequenced material came from normal esophageal tissue next to the tumor. The gene calls are TRBV28 and TRBJ1-4; possibly TRBD1 for D (5 bases). Written as DNA, the CDR3 is TGTGCCAGCAGCCCGTGGGGGGAGGCGGGCGAAAAACTGTTTTTT. Translated: CASSPWGEAGEKLFF.